This record concerns one T cell receptor beta chain sequence. The antigen it recognizes is unknown. Base qualities are not recorded, but no much larger clone differs from it by a single base. This specimen belongs to a study of neoadjuvant anti-PD-1 for oral cavity cancer (TCRdb year 2021). Describing the broader study: Before curative-intent surgical resection, most patients were given three to four biweekly doses of nivolumab at 3 mg/kg. Responders were defined as patients with complete response, partial response or stable disease by RECIST 1.1; non-responders were defined as patients with progression. The parent correlative cohort included some 13 patients, with a 33% response rate. For patients who did not progress, a fourth nivolumab dose was given around day 43, followed by definitive surgical resection on days 50-56. Paper-wide results and their limitations: Higher pretreatment blood TCRbeta clonality and lower post-treatment tumor TCRbeta clonality were correlated with higher pretreatment blood Treg/Th17 ratios. The TCR analyses had only three patients in each response group, and the authors called for validation in larger cohorts. After neoadjuvant nivolumab, non-responders showed significantly higher T cell clonality (Gini index) in PBMCs than responders did.

In light of the paper, this sample's time point label describes: after neoadjuvant nivolumab, at surgical resection. None of the patients had received prior systemic or radiation treatment, and all were newly diagnosed with stage II-IVA oral cavity squamous cell carcinoma. The cohort consisted of patients with HPV-negative, locally advanced oral cavity squamous cell carcinoma. Peripheral blood mononuclear cells were analyzed directly and were not maintained or expanded in culture. Samples were obtained from a longitudinal correlative study of a single-arm phase II trial of neoadjuvant nivolumab in oral cavity squamous cell carcinoma. Subject-matched pre- and post-treatment PBMCs and tumors from three responders and three non-responders were subjected to genomic DNA-based TCRbeta sequencing. Peripheral blood mononuclear cells were drawn once before nivolumab treatment and a second time after treatment, when surgery took place. The Maxwell RSC DNA from Cells kit was used to isolate genomic DNA from PBMCs.

For deep sequencing of PBMC libraries, mostly around 520 ng of input genomic DNA was used, and six replicates were run per sample. The immunoSEQ hsTCRbeta kit was used to prepare TCRbeta libraries according to the manufacturer's instructions. The completed libraries were mixed into a single pool at 3 nM, then sequenced with an Illumina NovaSeq 6000 S4 flow cell. As for how the authors treated the data: The immunoSEQ Analyzer was used for raw data preprocessing and quality control. The analysis was restricted to productive rearrangements, with each unique CDR3 amino acid sequence defining a clonotype. Repertoire clonality was estimated as the Gini-Simpson index, computed with the R package tcR. Gini indices were compared with Student's t test, and associations with tumor size change were assessed by Pearson correlation. In TCRdb, the immuneACCESS table is reduced to in-frame sequences with V and J assigned. These tables do not hold every clone; where another copy was compared, an unresolved V gene accounts for under half, and the others remain unexplained. That table gives V, J and clone size, and the DNA gave D and trimming. The sample has tens of thousands of clones on record, around 84% of them singletons. Of the sample, less than 4% falls within the top ten clones.

Via the germline V gene, CDR1 is WSHSY and CDR2 SAAADI. The V end gives up 2 bases and the J end 0 bases, leaving 9 bases in the junction not matched to a gene. Spanning cysteine to phenylalanine, the CDR3 consists of 18 amino acids. Of the read, only the CDR3 DNA is kept; its 54 bases are in frame from base 1. This clonotype originated in a person aged 40-85 years with oral cavity squamous cell carcinoma. Here the sequenced sample was PBMCs, taken after nivolumab (anti-PD-1) treatment. This receptor chain uses TRBV10-2 and TRBJ2-4; 8 bases in between match TRBD2. The DNA sequence follows: TGCGCCAGCAGTGAGCGGCTAGCGGGCCCCCTAGCCAAAAACATTCAGTACTTC. Its protein reads: CASSERLAGPLAKNIQYF.